Sequencing of this TCR beta chain was carried out in a study of blood T cell repertoires in COVID-19. Study as a whole: There were acute and convalescent COVID-19 samples, and they came from the United States, Italy and Spain. PBMCs, B-cell-depleted T cells, or T cells were the source of the cDNA or gDNA that made up the material.

Authors' processing steps: Using reference gene primer amplification, nucleated cell counts were estimated. The protocol was immunoSEQ multiplex PCR, while the TCRdb copy is restricted to in-frame clones and leaves out a portion. For V, J and clone size, that table is used; D and trimming come from the DNA. The sample records some 180,000 clones, around 83% being singletons. The CDR3 consists of 14 residues. The germline gives CDR1 SNHLY, CDR2 FYNNEI. With 0 bases removed from V and 9 bases from J, the gap between germline ends came to 12 bases. This sequence originates from an older woman with acute or convalescent COVID-19. The specimen was peripheral blood. V and J are TRBV2 and TRBJ2-1; TRBD2 might be the D (6 bases). The CDR3 DNA is TGTGCCAGCAGTGAAGCGCGGACTACCCTTGAGCAGTTCTTC. Amino acids: CASSEARTTLEQFF.